This T cell receptor (beta chain) was sequenced for a study of early T cells in non-severe SARS-CoV-2 infection. Overall study findings and caveats: VDJdb matching favored anti-spike CD8 responses, missing private and CD4 specificities.

Trimming stripped 2 bases from V and 5 bases from J, with 9 bases between. The germline V gene has CDR1 MNHEY and CDR2 SVGEGT. The CDR3 spans 13 residues. Unique molecular identifiers (one per individual cDNA molecule) were attached. TCRdb itself ran the 5' RACE reads through MiXCR, one entry per CDR3 protein. Among some 91,000 distinct CDR3 sequences, around 14% were seen once, and the ten largest hold about 2.3%. Note on this clonotype: Its antigen is unidentified.

The TCR sequence derives from an adult who was a healthcare worker with PCR-confirmed SARS-CoV-2 infection or an uninfected control (not recorded which). Material: whole blood. This chain connects TRBV6-2 or TRBV6-3 to TRBJ1-1; D possibly corresponds to TRBD1 (5 bases). The CDR3 region has the DNA TGTGCCAGCAGTTACGGGGGGGGGACTGAAGCTTTCTTT. Translation gives CASSYGGGTEAFF.